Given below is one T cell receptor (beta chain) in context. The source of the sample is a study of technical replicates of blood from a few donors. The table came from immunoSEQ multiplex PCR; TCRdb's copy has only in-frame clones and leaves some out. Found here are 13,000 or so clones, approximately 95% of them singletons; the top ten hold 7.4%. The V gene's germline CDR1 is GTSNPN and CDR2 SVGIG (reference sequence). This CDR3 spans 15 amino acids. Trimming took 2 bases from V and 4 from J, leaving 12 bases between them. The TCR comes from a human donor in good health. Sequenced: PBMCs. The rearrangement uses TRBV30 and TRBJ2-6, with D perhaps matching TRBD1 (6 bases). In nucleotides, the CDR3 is TGTGCCTGGAGTCTGGGGGCGAGAGGGGCCAACGTCCTGACTTTC. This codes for CAWSLGARGANVLTF.